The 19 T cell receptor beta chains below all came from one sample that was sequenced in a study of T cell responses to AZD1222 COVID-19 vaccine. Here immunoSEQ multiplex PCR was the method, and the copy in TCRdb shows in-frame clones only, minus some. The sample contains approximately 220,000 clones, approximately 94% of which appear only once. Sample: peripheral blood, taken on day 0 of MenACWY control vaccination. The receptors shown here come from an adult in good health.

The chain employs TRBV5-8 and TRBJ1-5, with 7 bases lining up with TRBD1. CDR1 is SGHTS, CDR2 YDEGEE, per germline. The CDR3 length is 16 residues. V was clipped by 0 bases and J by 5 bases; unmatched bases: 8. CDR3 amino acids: CASSLERGGGHQPQHF. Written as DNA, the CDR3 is TGTGCCAGCAGCTTGGAACGGGGAGGGGGCCATCAGCCCCAGCATTTT.

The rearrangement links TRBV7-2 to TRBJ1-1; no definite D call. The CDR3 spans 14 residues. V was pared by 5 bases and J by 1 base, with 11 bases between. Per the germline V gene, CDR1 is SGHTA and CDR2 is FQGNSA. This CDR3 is CASSQRVGNTEAFF. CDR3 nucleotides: TGTGCCAGCAGCCAACGGGTGGGGAACACTGAAGCTTTCTTT.

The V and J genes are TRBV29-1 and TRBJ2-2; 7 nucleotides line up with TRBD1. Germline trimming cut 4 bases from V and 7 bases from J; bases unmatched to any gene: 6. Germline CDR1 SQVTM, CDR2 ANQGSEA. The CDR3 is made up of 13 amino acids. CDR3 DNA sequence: TGCAGCGTTGCGGGACAGCAAAGCGGGGAGCTGTTTTTT. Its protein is CSVAGQQSGELFF.

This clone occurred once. CDR3 DNA sequence: TGTGCCAGCAGCAAGAGGTCTACTAATGAAAAACTGTTTTTT. Its protein product is CASSKRSTNEKLFF. The V gene is TRBV3-1 (or the pseudogene TRBV3-2), the J gene TRBJ1-4, with D hard to call. Germline V gives CDR1 LGHDT, CDR2 YNNKEL (reference sequence). With 5 bases removed from V and 2 bases from J, the gap between germline ends came to 9 bases. CDR3 length equals 14 residues.

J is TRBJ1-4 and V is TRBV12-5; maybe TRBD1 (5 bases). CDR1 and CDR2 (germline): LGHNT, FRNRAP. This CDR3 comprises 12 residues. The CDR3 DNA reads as TGTGCCTCGGGGGTGGGTAATGAAAAACTGTTTTTT. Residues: CASGVGNEKLFF.

The CDR3 protein is CASSPVLGVLNQPQHF. The CDR3 DNA follows: TGTGCCAGCAGCCCCGTTCTAGGGGTCCTCAATCAGCCCCAGCATTTT. This chain joins TRBV6-2 or TRBV6-3 and TRBJ1-5; perhaps TRBD1 as D (5 bases). Looked up from germline, CDR1 is MNHEY and CDR2 is SVGEGT. V was trimmed by 6 bases and J by 3 bases, leaving 18 bases between them. This CDR3 spans 16 amino acids.

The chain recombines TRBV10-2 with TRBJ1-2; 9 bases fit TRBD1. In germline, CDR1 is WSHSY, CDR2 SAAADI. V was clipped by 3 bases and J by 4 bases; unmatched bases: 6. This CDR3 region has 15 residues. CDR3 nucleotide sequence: TGCGCCAGCAGTGATCCCGACAGGGGGACCTATGGCTACACCTTC. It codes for CASSDPDRGTYGYTF.

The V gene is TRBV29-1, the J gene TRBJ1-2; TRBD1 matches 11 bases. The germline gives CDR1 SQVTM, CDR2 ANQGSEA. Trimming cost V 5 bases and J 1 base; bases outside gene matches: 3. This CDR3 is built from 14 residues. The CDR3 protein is CSVPDRGLNYGYTF. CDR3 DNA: TGCAGCGTTCCGGACAGGGGGCTTAACTATGGCTACACCTTC.

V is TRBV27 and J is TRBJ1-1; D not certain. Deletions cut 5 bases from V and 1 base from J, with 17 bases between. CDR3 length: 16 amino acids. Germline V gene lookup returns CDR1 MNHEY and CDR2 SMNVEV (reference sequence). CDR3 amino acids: CASSPEVPLGNTEAFF. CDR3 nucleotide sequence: TGTGCCAGCAGTCCAGAGGTTCCCCTTGGGAACACTGAAGCTTTCTTT.

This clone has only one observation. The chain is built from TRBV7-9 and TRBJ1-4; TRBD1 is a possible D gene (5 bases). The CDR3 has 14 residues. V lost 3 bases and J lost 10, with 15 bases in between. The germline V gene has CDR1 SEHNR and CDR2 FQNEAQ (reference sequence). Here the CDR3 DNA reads TGTGCCAGCAGCTTGGAAGGGGCGAGGGGAAAACTGTTTTTT. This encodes CASSLEGARGKLFF.

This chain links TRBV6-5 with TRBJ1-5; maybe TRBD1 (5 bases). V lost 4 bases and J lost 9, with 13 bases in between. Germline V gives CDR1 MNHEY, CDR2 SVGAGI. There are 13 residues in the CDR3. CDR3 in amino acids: CASSFEGLGPQHF. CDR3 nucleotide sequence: TGTGCCAGCAGTTTCGAGGGGTTAGGGCCCCAGCATTTT.

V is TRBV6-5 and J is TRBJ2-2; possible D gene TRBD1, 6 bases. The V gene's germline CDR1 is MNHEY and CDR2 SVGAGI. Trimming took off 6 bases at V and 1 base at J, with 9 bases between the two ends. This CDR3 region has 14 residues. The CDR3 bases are TGTGCCAGCAGGTGGGGGCGGAACACCGGGGAGCTGTTTTTT. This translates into CASRWGRNTGELFF.

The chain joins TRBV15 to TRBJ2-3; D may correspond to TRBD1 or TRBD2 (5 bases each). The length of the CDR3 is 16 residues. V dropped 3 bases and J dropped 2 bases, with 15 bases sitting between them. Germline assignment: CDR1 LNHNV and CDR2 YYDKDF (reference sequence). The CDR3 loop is CATSRGRWENTDTQYF. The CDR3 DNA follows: TGTGCCACCAGCAGGGGACGGTGGGAGAACACAGATACGCAGTATTTT.

For the CDR3, the DNA is TGTGCCAGTAGTATAATTCCTAGCGCTCCGAATTACGAGCAGTACTTC. Translating gives CASSIIPSAPNYEQYF. The genes are TRBV19 and TRBJ2-7; D possibly corresponds to TRBD2 (6 bases). This CDR3 spans 16 amino acids. Germline V gene data show CDR1 as LNHDA and CDR2 as SQIVND (reference sequence). Between the trimmed V and J ends, which lost 2 bases and 4 bases, there was a span of 18 bases.

The CDR3 reads CASSLFGYNEQFF. CDR3 bases: TGTGCCAGCAGTTTATTTGGGTACAATGAGCAGTTCTTC. The gene calls are TRBV28 and TRBJ2-1; D is undetermined. V gave up 1 base and J gave up 4 bases, with 5 bases separating them. The CDR3 has 13 residues. CDR1 and CDR2 (germline): MDHEN, SYDVKM.

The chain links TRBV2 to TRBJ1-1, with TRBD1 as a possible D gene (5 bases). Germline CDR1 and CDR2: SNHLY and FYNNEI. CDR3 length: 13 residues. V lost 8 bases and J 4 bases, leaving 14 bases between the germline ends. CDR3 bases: TGTGCCAGCGGGAGAGGGACGCCCACTGAAGCTTTCTTT. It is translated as CASGRGTPTEAFF.

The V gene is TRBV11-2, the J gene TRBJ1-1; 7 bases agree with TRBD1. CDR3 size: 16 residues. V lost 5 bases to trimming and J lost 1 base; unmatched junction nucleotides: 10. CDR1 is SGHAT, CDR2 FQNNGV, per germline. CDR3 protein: CASSAGLRGENTEAFF. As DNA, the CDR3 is TGTGCCAGCAGCGCCGGGCTCAGGGGGGAGAACACTGAAGCTTTCTTT. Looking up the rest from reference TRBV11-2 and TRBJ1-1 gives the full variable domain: EAGVAQSPRYKIIEKRQSVAFWCNPISGHATLYWYQQILGQGPKLLIQFQNNGVVDDSQLPKDRFSAERLKGVDSTLKIQPAKLEDSAVYLCASSAGLRGENTEAFFGQGTRLTVV.

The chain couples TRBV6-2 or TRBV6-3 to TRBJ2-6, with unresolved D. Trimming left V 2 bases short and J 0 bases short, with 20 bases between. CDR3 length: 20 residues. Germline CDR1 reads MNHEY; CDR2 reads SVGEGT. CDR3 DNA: TGTGCCAGCAGTTACAATTCCGAAGACTGGATGAGCTCTGGGGCCAACGTCCTGACTTTC. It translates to CASSYNSEDWMSSGANVLTF.

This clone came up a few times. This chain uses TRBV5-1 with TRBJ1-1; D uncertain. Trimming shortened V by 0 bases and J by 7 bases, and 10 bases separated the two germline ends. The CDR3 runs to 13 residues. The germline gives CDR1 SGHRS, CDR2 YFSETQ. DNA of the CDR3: TGCGCCAGCAGCTTGGATATAGTCAGTGAAGCTTTCTTT. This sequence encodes CASSLDIVSEAFF.